A selection of T cell receptor beta chains follows, all from one sample in a study of cytomegalovirus exposure and HLA in healthy donors. Generated by immunoSEQ multiplex PCR, the TCRdb table keeps only in-frame clones and is missing some. The table lists roughly 350,000 clones, 86% of them singletons. Sample: PBMCs. The receptors originated from a woman between 18 and 30 years old in good health and CMV-seronegative. Each CDR3 is given with its conserved first and last residue. D genes are given only for firm matches. Only part of the rows carry a size: once, few, many, or a class if the clone is expanded.

clone_size: NA; j_call: TRBJ2-3; cdr3_length: 13; d_call: TRBD1; v_call: TRBV29-1; cdr3_nt: TGCAGCGTTCGGGCAGAGGGGGCGGGTACGCAGTATTTT; cdr3_aa: CSVRAEGAGTQYF
clone_size: NA; j_call: TRBJ1-3; cdr3_length: 17; d_call: NA; v_call: TRBV25-1; cdr3_nt: TGTGCCAGCAGTTCCCCCTCGGACTCTCAGCCCGGAAACACCATATATTTT; cdr3_aa: CASSSPSDSQPGNTIYF
clone_size: NA; j_call: TRBJ1-4; cdr3_length: 12; d_call: NA; v_call: TRBV6-1; cdr3_nt: TGTGCCAGCCCAGGGCAAAATGAAAAACTGTTTTTT; cdr3_aa: CASPGQNEKLFF
clone_size: NA; j_call: TRBJ2-7; cdr3_length: 17; d_call: TRBD2; v_call: TRBV18; cdr3_nt: TGTGCCAGCTCACCTTACATCACTAGCGGGAGTGGGAACGAGCAGTACTTC; cdr3_aa: CASSPYITSGSGNEQYF
clone_size: NA; j_call: TRBJ2-7; cdr3_length: 14; d_call: TRBD2; v_call: TRBV4-3; cdr3_nt: TGCGCCAGCAGCCAAGATACTAGCGGCTACGAGCAGTACTTC; cdr3_aa: CASSQDTSGYEQYF
clone_size: few; j_call: TRBJ2-3; cdr3_length: 9; d_call: NA; v_call: TRBV10-3; cdr3_nt: TGTGCCATCAGTGAAGAACTGATCTTT; cdr3_aa: CAISEELIF
clone_size: NA; j_call: TRBJ1-1; cdr3_length: 12; d_call: NA; v_call: TRBV7-9; cdr3_nt: TGTGCCAGCAGTTACAGGAACACTGAAGCTTTCTTT; cdr3_aa: CASSYRNTEAFF
clone_size: NA; j_call: TRBJ2-7; cdr3_length: 12; d_call: TRBD1; v_call: TRBV6-1; cdr3_nt: TGTGCCAGCAGGACAGGGGGCTACGAGCAGTACTTC; cdr3_aa: CASRTGGYEQYF
clone_size: NA; j_call: TRBJ2-1; cdr3_length: 13; d_call: NA; v_call: TRBV27; cdr3_nt: TGTGCCAGCAGTTTATCGGGGCGGGAAAAGCAGTTCTTC; cdr3_aa: CASSLSGREKQFF
clone_size: NA; j_call: TRBJ2-1; cdr3_length: 15; d_call: NA; v_call: TRBV19; cdr3_nt: TGTGCCAGTACCCTTTCGGGTGCAGGGAACAATGAGCAGTTCTTC; cdr3_aa: CASTLSGAGNNEQFF
clone_size: NA; j_call: TRBJ1-5; cdr3_length: 15; d_call: NA; v_call: TRBV21-1; cdr3_nt: TGTGCCAGCAGCAGAGACAGGGAGGGCAATCAGCCCCAGCATTTT; cdr3_aa: CASSRDREGNQPQHF
clone_size: once; j_call: TRBJ2-5; cdr3_length: 17; d_call: NA; v_call: TRBV7-9; cdr3_nt: TGTGCCAGCAGCCCAGGCGGGTGGGGAGCGGACCAAGAGACCCAGTACTTC; cdr3_aa: CASSPGGWGADQETQYF
clone_size: NA; j_call: TRBJ2-3; cdr3_length: 17; d_call: NA; v_call: TRBV4-2; cdr3_nt: TGTGCCAGCAGCCAACTCCCGGGGCTCGGGAGTGGGGATACGCAGTATTTT; cdr3_aa: CASSQLPGLGSGDTQYF
clone_size: NA; j_call: TRBJ2-5; cdr3_length: 14; d_call: NA; v_call: TRBV5-6; cdr3_nt: TGTGCCAGCAGCTTGGCCCTGAGGGGGGAGACCCAGTACTTC; cdr3_aa: CASSLALRGETQYF
clone_size: NA; j_call: TRBJ2-1; cdr3_length: 16; d_call: NA; v_call: TRBV27; cdr3_nt: TGTGCCAGCAGCTCCCCCTACCCAGGACAGCACAATGAGCAGTTCTTC; cdr3_aa: CASSSPYPGQHNEQFF
clone_size: NA; j_call: TRBJ1-1; cdr3_length: 16; d_call: TRBD1; v_call: TRBV29-1; cdr3_nt: TGCAGCGTTGAAGGGCAGGGGGCTCGTAGGAACACTGAAGCTTTCTTT; cdr3_aa: CSVEGQGARRNTEAFF
clone_size: NA; j_call: TRBJ2-2; cdr3_length: 15; d_call: NA; v_call: TRBV7-6; cdr3_nt: TGTGCCAGCAGCCTACTCCCACTTAACACCGGGGAGCTGTTTTTT; cdr3_aa: CASSLLPLNTGELFF
clone_size: NA; j_call: TRBJ2-5; cdr3_length: 17; d_call: TRBD2; v_call: TRBV2; cdr3_nt: TGTGCCAGCAGTTACCAGCCCGGGACTAGCGGGATCGAGACCCAGTACTTC; cdr3_aa: CASSYQPGTSGIETQYF
clone_size: NA; j_call: TRBJ2-1; cdr3_length: 12; d_call: TRBD2; v_call: TRBV5-6; cdr3_nt: TGTGCCAGCAGCTTTCGCGGGACTAGCGGGTTCTTC; cdr3_aa: CASSFRGTSGFF
clone_size: NA; j_call: TRBJ2-7; cdr3_length: 14; d_call: TRBD1; v_call: TRBV4-3; cdr3_nt: TGCGCCAGCAGCCCGGACAGGGGGCAGTACGAGCAGTACTTC; cdr3_aa: CASSPDRGQYEQYF
clone_size: NA; j_call: TRBJ1-1; cdr3_length: 12; d_call: NA; v_call: TRBV27; cdr3_nt: TGTGCCAGCAGTACAGGACAGCTTGAAGCTTTCTTT; cdr3_aa: CASSTGQLEAFF
clone_size: NA; j_call: TRBJ1-5; cdr3_length: 14; d_call: TRBD1; v_call: TRBV28; cdr3_nt: TGTGCGACCGTGGACAGGGTGAACAATCAGCCCCAGCATTTT; cdr3_aa: CATVDRVNNQPQHF
clone_size: NA; j_call: TRBJ2-3; cdr3_length: 16; d_call: TRBD1; v_call: TRBV4-3; cdr3_nt: TGCGCCAGCAGCCAAGTTGGGACAGGGGTGCCAGATACGCAGTATTTT; cdr3_aa: CASSQVGTGVPDTQYF
clone_size: once; j_call: TRBJ2-2; cdr3_length: 15; d_call: NA; v_call: TRBV19; cdr3_nt: TGTGCCAGTAGTATTTTTGGACAGAGAACCGGGGAGCTGTTTTTT; cdr3_aa: CASSIFGQRTGELFF
clone_size: NA; j_call: TRBJ2-5; cdr3_length: 15; d_call: NA; v_call: TRBV18; cdr3_nt: TGTGCCAGCTCACCATGGGACATCCTAGGGGAGACCCAGTACTTC; cdr3_aa: CASSPWDILGETQYF
clone_size: NA; j_call: TRBJ1-3; cdr3_length: 14; d_call: TRBD1; v_call: TRBV5-8; cdr3_nt: TGTGCCAGCCGGGAACAGGGGAATGGAAACACCATATATTTT; cdr3_aa: CASREQGNGNTIYF
clone_size: NA; j_call: TRBJ2-7; cdr3_length: 14; d_call: NA; v_call: TRBV11-1; cdr3_nt: TGTGCCAGCAGCTTAGGGAGAGAATCCGACGAGCAGTACTTC; cdr3_aa: CASSLGRESDEQYF
clone_size: NA; j_call: TRBJ2-1; cdr3_length: 13; d_call: NA; v_call: TRBV2; cdr3_nt: TGTGCCAGCAGTGATACTAGCAAGAATGAGCAGTTCTTC; cdr3_aa: CASSDTSKNEQFF
clone_size: NA; j_call: TRBJ2-7; cdr3_length: 14; d_call: NA; v_call: TRBV2; cdr3_nt: TGTGCCAGCAGTGACCCAGACAGACCCTACGAGCAGTACTTC; cdr3_aa: CASSDPDRPYEQYF
clone_size: NA; j_call: TRBJ2-3; cdr3_length: 14; d_call: TRBD1; v_call: TRBV6-6; cdr3_nt: TGTGCCAGCAGATCTATACAGGGGACCGATACGCAGTATTTT; cdr3_aa: CASRSIQGTDTQYF
clone_size: NA; j_call: TRBJ2-2; cdr3_length: 16; d_call: TRBD2; v_call: TRBV5-1; cdr3_nt: TGCGCCAGCAGCAAAAGACTAGCGGGAGACACCGGGGAGCTGTTTTTT; cdr3_aa: CASSKRLAGDTGELFF
clone_size: NA; j_call: TRBJ2-7; cdr3_length: 14; d_call: NA; v_call: TRBV28; cdr3_nt: TGTGCCAGCAGTTTACCCCGATTTCAGGGCGCGCAGTACTTC; cdr3_aa: CASSLPRFQGAQYF
clone_size: NA; j_call: TRBJ2-5; cdr3_length: 13; d_call: NA; v_call: TRBV10-3; cdr3_nt: TGTGCCATCAGTCGGGCAGGGGAAGAGACCCAGTACTTC; cdr3_aa: CAISRAGEETQYF
clone_size: NA; j_call: TRBJ1-2; cdr3_length: 15; d_call: NA; v_call: TRBV5-8; cdr3_nt: TGTGCCAGCAGCTTGGCAGCAGGGGCTAACTATGGCTACACCTTC; cdr3_aa: CASSLAAGANYGYTF
clone_size: once; j_call: TRBJ2-7; cdr3_length: 14; d_call: TRBD1; v_call: TRBV6-5; cdr3_nt: TGTGCCAGCAGGCGGGACAGGGGCTCCTACGAGCAGTACTTC; cdr3_aa: CASRRDRGSYEQYF
clone_size: NA; j_call: TRBJ1-1; cdr3_length: 14; d_call: TRBD1; v_call: TRBV27; cdr3_nt: TGTGCCACTCACACCGGGACAGGGCGAACTGAAGCTTTCTTT; cdr3_aa: CATHTGTGRTEAFF
clone_size: NA; j_call: TRBJ2-7; cdr3_length: 14; d_call: NA; v_call: TRBV19; cdr3_nt: TGTGCCAGTAGTAGCCCGGGGGGCGTCTACGAGCAGTACTTC; cdr3_aa: CASSSPGGVYEQYF
clone_size: NA; j_call: TRBJ2-7; cdr3_length: 14; d_call: NA; v_call: TRBV18; cdr3_nt: TGTGCCAGCTCACAACTCCAGGTAGGCGACGAGCAGTACTTC; cdr3_aa: CASSQLQVGDEQYF
clone_size: NA; j_call: TRBJ1-2; cdr3_length: 13; d_call: NA; v_call: TRBV18; cdr3_nt: TGTGCCAGCTCACCAGCGGGGGGGAATGGCTACACCTTC; cdr3_aa: CASSPAGGNGYTF
clone_size: NA; j_call: TRBJ2-3; cdr3_length: 16; d_call: TRBD2; v_call: TRBV5-6; cdr3_nt: TGTGCCAGCAGCTCATTATCGGGACTAGCAGCAGATACGCAGTATTTT; cdr3_aa: CASSSLSGLAADTQYF
clone_size: once; j_call: TRBJ2-7; cdr3_length: 16; d_call: TRBD2; v_call: TRBV4-2; cdr3_nt: TGTGCCAGCAGCCAAGTGGCTAGCGGGACGATTTACGAGCAGTACTTC; cdr3_aa: CASSQVASGTIYEQYF
clone_size: once; j_call: TRBJ1-2; cdr3_length: 14; d_call: TRBD1; v_call: TRBV29-1; cdr3_nt: TGCAGCGTTGTGCGGACAGGTGTGGGTGAAGGCTACACCTTC; cdr3_aa: CSVVRTGVGEGYTF
clone_size: few; j_call: TRBJ2-7; cdr3_length: 14; d_call: TRBD1; v_call: TRBV10-1; cdr3_nt: TGCGCCAGCAAGGGGGCGGAGAACTCCTACGAGCAGTACTTC; cdr3_aa: CASKGAENSYEQYF
clone_size: NA; j_call: TRBJ2-5; cdr3_length: 14; d_call: TRBD1; v_call: TRBV5-1; cdr3_nt: TGCGCCAGCAGCTTGGAGGCAGGGGGAGAGACCCAGTACTTC; cdr3_aa: CASSLEAGGETQYF
clone_size: NA; j_call: TRBJ2-7; cdr3_length: 15; d_call: TRBD1; v_call: TRBV7-6; cdr3_nt: TGTGCCAGTAGCTTAGCAGGACAGGGGGCGGACGAGCAGTACTTC; cdr3_aa: CASSLAGQGADEQYF
clone_size: NA; j_call: TRBJ2-7; cdr3_length: 14; d_call: TRBD2; v_call: TRBV10-3; cdr3_nt: TGTGCCATCAGGATTAGCGGGGGGGAATACGAGCAGTACTTC; cdr3_aa: CAIRISGGEYEQYF
clone_size: NA; j_call: TRBJ1-1; cdr3_length: 11; d_call: NA; v_call: TRBV2; cdr3_nt: TGTGCCAGCAGAACGGGATTAAAAGCTTTCTTT; cdr3_aa: CASRTGLKAFF
clone_size: once; j_call: TRBJ1-2; cdr3_length: 16; d_call: TRBD1; v_call: TRBV9; cdr3_nt: TGTGCCAGCAGCGCGCCCGGGACAGGGGATTTCTATGGCTACACCTTC; cdr3_aa: CASSAPGTGDFYGYTF
clone_size: NA; j_call: TRBJ2-3; cdr3_length: 13; d_call: NA; v_call: TRBV27; cdr3_nt: TGTGCCAGCAGGGACTATAACACAGATACGCAGTATTTT; cdr3_aa: CASRDYNTDTQYF
clone_size: NA; j_call: TRBJ1-2; cdr3_length: 14; d_call: NA; v_call: TRBV9; cdr3_nt: TGTGCCAGCAGCGTAAACAGCCCAAGCTATGGCTACACCTTC; cdr3_aa: CASSVNSPSYGYTF
clone_size: NA; j_call: TRBJ2-1; cdr3_length: 14; d_call: NA; v_call: TRBV5-1; cdr3_nt: TGCGCCAGCAGCTCTATGCAGGGATCGAATGAGCAGTTCTTC; cdr3_aa: CASSSMQGSNEQFF
clone_size: NA; j_call: TRBJ1-1; cdr3_length: 12; d_call: NA; v_call: TRBV6-5; cdr3_nt: TGTGCCAGCAGTCGTACGGCGGGTGGAGCTTTCTTT; cdr3_aa: CASSRTAGGAFF